Here is one T cell receptor (beta chain) with its context. Its antigen is unknown. The data are from a study of cytomegalovirus exposure and HLA in healthy donors. For the study at large: An analysis done earlier identified 95 million to 140 million unique TCR beta sequences from approximately 170 million T cells.

Study-level results: In a later analysis, several top co-occurrence clusters appeared linked to parvovirus B19, influenza, CMV and Epstein-Barr virus. It was taken for granted in presence/absence analyses that sequencing depth across donors was roughly uniform.

After removal of 6 bases from V and 4 bases from J, the junction contained 11 bases not matched to a gene. Germline CDR1 reads MGHRA; CDR2 reads YSYEKL. The CDR3 consists of 16 residues. A multiplex PCR was run with 60 Vbeta primers and 13 Jbeta primers. Data came from immunoSEQ multiplex PCR; TCRdb stores just in-frame clones and leaves some out. The table records approximately 140,000 clones, over 75% of them present only once. V and J are TRBV4-1 and TRBJ2-3, with 9 bases that match TRBD2. The sequencing sample was made of PBMCs. This receptor was obtained from a woman aged 40 to 50 in good health and CMV-seronegative. In DNA form, the CDR3 reads TGCGCCAGCAGGGGTAGCGGGAGCGTGAGCGCAGATACGCAGTATTTT. It codes for CASRGSGSVSADTQYF.